One and the same sample provided the 21 T cell receptor beta chains below, sequenced in a study of blood T cell repertoires in COVID-19. The table came from immunoSEQ multiplex PCR; TCRdb's copy has only in-frame clones and leaves some out. The sample records about 260,000 clones, approximately 88% being singletons. Sequenced material: peripheral blood. These receptors were collected from a human donor in a cohort sampled during active COVID-19.

The genes are TRBV28 and TRBJ2-7, with 11 bases aligning to TRBD2. J gave up 0 bases and V 5 bases, and 12 bases lay outside the gene matches. CDR3 length: 18 amino acids. In germline, CDR1 is MDHEN, CDR2 SYDVKM. The CDR3 DNA sequence: TGTGCCAGCAGTCATAAGGGTGGACTAGCGGGTAGCTCCTACGAGCAGTACTTC. Amino acids: CASSHKGGLAGSSYEQYF.

V is TRBV5-1 and J is TRBJ2-7; perhaps TRBD1 as D (6 bases). The CDR3 covers 15 residues. Germline CDR1 is SGHRS and CDR2 is YFSETQ. V dropped 4 bases and J dropped 2 bases, with 16 bases sitting between them. Written as DNA, the CDR3 is TGCGCCAGCAGCCCCGGCCACAGGGACCCCTACGAGCAGTACTTC. It specifies CASSPGHRDPYEQYF.

This clone came up once. The chain employs TRBV28 and TRBJ2-7; D perhaps matches TRBD2 (6 bases). The germline V gene encodes CDR1 MDHEN and CDR2 SYDVKM. Trimming removed 7 bases at V and 5 bases at J, with 18 bases between. CDR3 length: 14 residues. The CDR3, as DNA: TGTGCCAGCAACGACCAGGGAGGATGGAACGAGCAGTACTTC. This gives the protein CASNDQGGWNEQYF.

The J gene is TRBJ1-5, the V gene TRBV3-1 (or the pseudogene TRBV3-2); D remains unclear. CDR3 length equals 15 residues. Per germline, CDR1 LGHDT and CDR2 YNNKEL (reference sequence). Trimming left V 1 base short and J 2 bases short, with 9 bases between. The DNA of the CDR3 is TGTGCCAGCAGCCAAGGGAGGAGTGGCAATCAGCCCCAGCATTTT. Encoded protein: CASSQGRSGNQPQHF.

The chain carries TRBV9 and TRBJ2-3, with 8 bases identical to TRBD1. This CDR3 has 15 residues. Germline V gene sequence: CDR1 SGDLS, CDR2 YYNGEE. With 4 bases clipped from V and 0 bases from J, the junction kept 4 bases outside the gene matches. The CDR3 DNA reads as TGTGCCAGCAGCTCAGGGGGCTTTAGCACAGATACGCAGTATTTT. Encoded protein: CASSSGGFSTDTQYF.

The chain is built from TRBV6-2 or TRBV6-3 and TRBJ1-4, with 7 positions matching TRBD1. This CDR3 is built from 14 residues. The V and J ends lost 5 bases and 3 bases, in that order; junction bases with no gene match: 3. The germline gives CDR1 MNHEY, CDR2 SVGEGT. CDR3 loop: CASSGQVSNEKLFF. The CDR3 coding sequence is TGTGCCAGCAGTGGACAGGTGTCTAATGAAAAACTGTTTTTT.

The chain uses TRBV4-3 and TRBJ1-6; D may be TRBD1 (6 bases). Germline V gene lookup returns CDR1 LGHNA and CDR2 YSLEER. The CDR3 contains 16 residues. The germline V and J ends were trimmed by 0 bases and 7 bases, with 13 bases remaining between them. CDR3 coding DNA: TGCGCCAGCAGCCAAGAACGGACAGAAAGGAATTCACCCCTCCACTTT. This translates into CASSQERTERNSPLHF.

Here the CDR3 reads CATRALGWDGTNEKLFF. The CDR3 region has the DNA TGTGCCACCCGGGCACTAGGGTGGGATGGAACTAATGAAAAACTGTTTTTT. V usage is TRBV15 and J usage is TRBJ1-4; no clear D. Per germline, CDR1 LNHNV and CDR2 YYDKDF (reference sequence). Between the trimmed V and J ends, which lost 8 bases and 1 base, there was a span of 20 bases. The CDR3 has 17 amino acids.

The chain employs TRBV27 and TRBJ2-7; perhaps TRBD1 as D (6 bases). Germline CDR1 MNHEY, CDR2 SMNVEV (reference sequence). The CDR3 contains 12 residues. Between the trimmed V and J ends, which lost 6 bases and 2 bases, there was a span of 8 bases. The CDR3 nucleotides read TGTGCCAGCAGGGACAGCCCCTACGAGCAGTACTTC. Translation: CASRDSPYEQYF.

The chain recombines TRBV21-1 with TRBJ2-3; TRBD2 is the table's D call and was not checked against the DNA. TRBV21-1 has pseudogene status. This CDR3 has 17 amino acids. CDR3 sequence (DNA): TGTGCCAGCAGCAACCTGGCCGGGACTAGCGGGGGAGATACGCAGTATTTT. It codes for CASSNLAGTSGGDTQYF.

The genes are TRBV4-3 and TRBJ1-1, with 8 positions matching TRBD1. The CDR3 is made up of 14 amino acids. V shed 4 bases, J shed 5 bases, and the junction held 6 bases outside the gene matches. Germline V gene data show CDR1 as LGHNA and CDR2 as YSLEER. The CDR3 loop reads CASSRMTGDTEAFF. CDR3 coding DNA: TGCGCCAGCAGCCGGATGACAGGGGATACTGAAGCTTTCTTT.

This chain joins TRBV11-3 and TRBJ1-3; D uncertain. V was shortened by 5 bases and J by 3 bases, with 14 bases between the two germline ends. This CDR3 has 15 amino acids. Germline CDR1 and CDR2: SGHNT and YENEEA. The CDR3 DNA reads as TGTGCCAGCAGCCCGGGAAGGCAGTATGGAAACACCATATATTTT. It codes for CASSPGRQYGNTIYF.

The gene calls are TRBV4-1 and TRBJ1-2, with D hard to call. With 6 bases removed from V and 7 bases from J, the gap between germline ends came to 12 bases. CDR1 MGHRA and CDR2 YSYEKL come from the germline V gene. The CDR3 sequence is 12 residues long. Written as DNA, the CDR3 is TGCGCCAGCAGAGAGTCAGCGGGTGGCTACACCTTC. It yields the protein CASRESAGGYTF.

The chain carries TRBV7-2 and TRBJ2-7; TRBD1 is a possible D gene (5 bases). Trimming shortened V by 5 bases and J by 2 bases, and 16 bases separated the two germline ends. CDR1 and CDR2 from the germline V gene are SGHTA and FQGNSA. The CDR3 covers 15 residues. The CDR3 bases are TGTGCCAGCAGCCCAGTGGCACAGGCAACCTACGAGCAGTACTTC. Amino acid sequence: CASSPVAQATYEQYF. Supplemented by reference TRBV7-2 and TRBJ2-7, the full variable domain reads GAGVSQSPSNKVTEKGKDVELRCDPISGHTALYWYRQSLGQGLEFLIYFQGNSAPDKSGLPSDRFSAERTGGSVSTLTIQRTQQEDSAVYLCASSPVAQATYEQYFGPGTRLTVT.

With respect to this clone: Other DNA sequences of this sample code for an identical CDR3. The chain carries TRBV19 and TRBJ2-7; a weak D match, TRBD1 (5 bases). The CDR3 loop spans 14 amino acids. V was shortened by 6 bases and J by 3 bases, with 15 bases between the two germline ends. Per the germline V gene, CDR1 is LNHDA and CDR2 is SQIVND (reference sequence). Written as DNA, the CDR3 is TGTGCCAGTAGCGTTCAGGGTAGGGGCTACGAGCAGTACTTC. It translates to CASSVQGRGYEQYF.

The chain combines TRBV9 with TRBJ1-1; 7 bases are shared with TRBD1. This CDR3 spans 12 amino acids. Losses at the gene ends were 5 bases for V and 6 bases for J; bases not matched to a gene: 4. CDR1 and CDR2 (germline): SGDLS, YYNGEE. The CDR3 DNA reads TGTGCCAGCAGTACTACAGGGGCTGAAGCTTTCTTT. Protein product: CASSTTGAEAFF.

The chain is built from TRBV9 and TRBJ1-2, with TRBD1 matching 10 bases. The CDR3 totals 17 residues. Looked up from germline, CDR1 is SGDLS and CDR2 is YYNGEE. Trimming removed 2 bases from V and 0 bases from J; junction bases left unmatched: 7. The CDR3 loop is CASSVDDRGRTNYGYTF. DNA of the CDR3: TGTGCCAGCAGCGTTGATGACAGGGGGCGAACTAACTATGGCTACACCTTC.

The rearrangement joins TRBV5-4 to TRBJ2-1; 11 nucleotides match TRBD2. V gave up 8 bases and J gave up 0 bases; unmatched junction bases: 10. The germline V gene has CDR1 SGHNT and CDR2 YYREEE (reference sequence). The CDR3 sequence is 17 residues long. CDR3 sequence reads: CASSLSGGGSSYNEQFF. Here the CDR3 DNA reads TGTGCCAGTAGCCTTAGCGGGGGGGGTAGCTCCTACAATGAGCAGTTCTTC.

The chain links TRBV28 to TRBJ2-7, with D uncertain. This CDR3 region has 13 residues. Trimming removed 6 bases from V and 2 bases from J, with 11 bases in between. Germline V CDR1 and CDR2: MDHEN, SYDVKM. The CDR3, as DNA: TGTGCCAGCAGCCTCACAGTTCCCTACGAGCAGTACTTC. Translation gives CASSLTVPYEQYF.

The chain joins TRBV5-1 to TRBJ2-1; 14 bases line up with TRBD2. CDR1 is SGHRS, CDR2 YFSETQ, per germline. The ends lost 0 bases at V and 8 bases at J; junction bases unmatched: 4. The CDR3 consists of 16 residues. Written as DNA, the CDR3 is TGCGCCAGCAGCTTGGCACAGACTAGCGGGGGGGATGAGCAGTTCTTC. Amino acids: CASSLAQTSGGDEQFF.

The chain couples TRBV4-3 to TRBJ1-1; D gene ambiguous. Germline V gene data show CDR1 as LGHNA and CDR2 as YSLEER. The germline V and J ends were trimmed by 4 bases and 1 base, with 10 bases remaining between them. The CDR3 totals 14 residues. CDR3 in amino acids: CASSRRTENTEAFF. Here the CDR3 DNA reads TGCGCCAGCAGCCGCCGCACAGAGAACACTGAAGCTTTCTTT.